This T cell receptor beta chain stems from a study of T-cell reconstitution after alpha-beta-depleted transplantation in children. This clonotype has more than one count but fewer than ten. Unique molecular identifiers featured in how the TCRbeta library was prepared. TCRdb itself ran the PCR reads through MiXCR, one entry per CDR3 protein. The sample lists some 490,000 distinct CDR3 sequences, about 12% occurring once. The ends lost 4 bases at V and 2 bases at J; junction bases unmatched: 12. Germline V gene sequence: CDR1 SGHRS, CDR2 YFSETQ. This CDR3 is built from 16 residues. The sequence came from a human donor who donated a stem cell graft to a child with combined immunodeficiency. The chain employs TRBV5-1 and TRBJ2-7; TRBD1 aligns across 7 bases. The sample was PBMCs from the stem cell graft donor, taken from the stem cell graft. The CDR3 region is CASSRKPGQYPYEQYF. CDR3 DNA: TGCGCCAGCAGCCGTAAACCGGGACAGTACCCCTACGAGCAGTACTTC.